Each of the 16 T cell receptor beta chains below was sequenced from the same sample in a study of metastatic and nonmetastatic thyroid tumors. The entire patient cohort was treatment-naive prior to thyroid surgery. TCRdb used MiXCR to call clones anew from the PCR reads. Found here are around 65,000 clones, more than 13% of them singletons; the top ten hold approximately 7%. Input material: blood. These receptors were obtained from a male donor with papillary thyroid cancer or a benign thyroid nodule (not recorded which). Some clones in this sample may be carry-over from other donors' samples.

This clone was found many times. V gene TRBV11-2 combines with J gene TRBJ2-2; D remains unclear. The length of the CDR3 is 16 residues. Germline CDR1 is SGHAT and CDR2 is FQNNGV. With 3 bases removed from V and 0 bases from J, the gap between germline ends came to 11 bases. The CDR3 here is CASSLSASPNTGELFF. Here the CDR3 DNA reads TGTGCCAGCAGCTTGTCCGCCAGCCCGAACACCGGGGAGCTGTTTTTT.

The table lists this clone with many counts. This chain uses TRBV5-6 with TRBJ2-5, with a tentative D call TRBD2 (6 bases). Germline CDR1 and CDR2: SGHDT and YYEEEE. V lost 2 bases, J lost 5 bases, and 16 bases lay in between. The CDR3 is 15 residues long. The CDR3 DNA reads TGTGCCAGCAGCTTTTACGGGAGTCTGGGGGAGACCCAGTACTTC. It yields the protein CASSFYGSLGETQYF.

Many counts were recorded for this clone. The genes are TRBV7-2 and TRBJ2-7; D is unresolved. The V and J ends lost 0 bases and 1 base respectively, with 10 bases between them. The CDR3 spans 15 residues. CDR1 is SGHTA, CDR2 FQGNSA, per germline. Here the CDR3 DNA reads TGTGCCAGCAGCTTAGCCCAAGGGATGTCCTACGAGCAGTACTTC. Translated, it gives CASSLAQGMSYEQYF. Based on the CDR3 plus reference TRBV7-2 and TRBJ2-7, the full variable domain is GAGVSQSPSNKVTEKGKDVELRCDPISGHTALYWYRQSLGQGLEFLIYFQGNSAPDKSGLPSDRFSAERTGGSVSTLTIQRTQQEDSAVYLCASSLAQGMSYEQYFGPGTRLTVT.

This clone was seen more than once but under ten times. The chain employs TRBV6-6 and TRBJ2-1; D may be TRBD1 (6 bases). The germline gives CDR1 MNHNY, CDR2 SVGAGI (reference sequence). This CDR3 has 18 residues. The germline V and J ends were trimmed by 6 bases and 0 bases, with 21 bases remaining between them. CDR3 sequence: CASSPKVNGQSSYNEQFF. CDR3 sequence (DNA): TGTGCCAGCAGCCCTAAGGTGAATGGACAGAGCTCCTACAATGAGCAGTTCTTC.

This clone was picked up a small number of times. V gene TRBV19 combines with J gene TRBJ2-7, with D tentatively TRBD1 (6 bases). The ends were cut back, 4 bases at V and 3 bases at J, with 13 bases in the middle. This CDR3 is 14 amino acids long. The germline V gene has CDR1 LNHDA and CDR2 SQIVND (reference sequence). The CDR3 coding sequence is TGTGCCAGTAGTAACACAGACAGGCTCTACGAGCAGTACTTC. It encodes CASSNTDRLYEQYF.

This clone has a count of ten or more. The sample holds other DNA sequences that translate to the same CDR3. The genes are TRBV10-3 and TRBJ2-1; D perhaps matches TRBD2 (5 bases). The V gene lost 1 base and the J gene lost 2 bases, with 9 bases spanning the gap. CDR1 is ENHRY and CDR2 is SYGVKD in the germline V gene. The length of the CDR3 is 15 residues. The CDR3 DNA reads TGTGCCATCAGTGAGTACCGGGGAACCTACAATGAGCAGTTCTTC. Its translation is CAISEYRGTYNEQFF.

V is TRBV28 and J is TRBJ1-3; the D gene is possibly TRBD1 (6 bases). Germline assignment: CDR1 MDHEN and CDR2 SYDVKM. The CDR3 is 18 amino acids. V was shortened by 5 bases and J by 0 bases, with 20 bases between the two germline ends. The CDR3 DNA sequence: TGTGCCAGCAGTATCTACCCCGTTACAGGGTCCTCTGGAAACACCATATATTTT. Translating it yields CASSIYPVTGSSGNTIYF.

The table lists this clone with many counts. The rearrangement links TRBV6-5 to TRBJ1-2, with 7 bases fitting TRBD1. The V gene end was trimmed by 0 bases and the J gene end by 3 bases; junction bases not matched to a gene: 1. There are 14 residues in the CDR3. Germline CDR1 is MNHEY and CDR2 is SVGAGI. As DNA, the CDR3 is TGTGCCAGCAGTTACTCGGGACAGTACTATGGCTACACCTTC. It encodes CASSYSGQYYGYTF.

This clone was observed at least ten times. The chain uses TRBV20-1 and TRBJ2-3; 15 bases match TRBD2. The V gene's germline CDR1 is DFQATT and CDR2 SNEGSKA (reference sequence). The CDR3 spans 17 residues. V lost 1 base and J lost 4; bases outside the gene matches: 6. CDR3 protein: CSARGYGTSGRPDTQYF. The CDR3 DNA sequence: TGCAGTGCTAGAGGGTACGGGACTAGCGGGAGGCCAGATACGCAGTATTTT.

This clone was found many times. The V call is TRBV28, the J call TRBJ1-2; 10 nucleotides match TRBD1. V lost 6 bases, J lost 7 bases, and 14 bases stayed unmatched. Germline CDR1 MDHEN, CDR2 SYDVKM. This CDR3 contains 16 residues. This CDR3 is CASSPNPGQGTRGYTF. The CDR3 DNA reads TGTGCCAGCAGCCCTAACCCGGGACAGGGGACGCGTGGCTACACCTTC.

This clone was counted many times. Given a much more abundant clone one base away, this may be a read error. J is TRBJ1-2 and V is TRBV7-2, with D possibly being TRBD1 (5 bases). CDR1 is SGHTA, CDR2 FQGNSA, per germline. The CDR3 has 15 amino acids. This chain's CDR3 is CANSLERGRSYGYTF. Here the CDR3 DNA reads TGTGCCAACAGCTTAGAGAGGGGTAGGAGCTATGGCTACACCTTC.

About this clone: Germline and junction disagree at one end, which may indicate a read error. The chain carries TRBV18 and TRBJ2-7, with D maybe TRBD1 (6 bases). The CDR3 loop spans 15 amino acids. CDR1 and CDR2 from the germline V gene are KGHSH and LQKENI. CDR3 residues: CASPPPGHGSYEQYF. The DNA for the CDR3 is TGTGCCAGCCCACCACCGGGACACGGTTCCTACGAGCAGTACTTC.

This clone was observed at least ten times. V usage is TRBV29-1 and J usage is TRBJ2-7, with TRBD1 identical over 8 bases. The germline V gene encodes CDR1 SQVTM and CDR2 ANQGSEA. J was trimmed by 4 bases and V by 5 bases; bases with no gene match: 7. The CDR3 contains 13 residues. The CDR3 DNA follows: TGCAGCGTTCTTCAGGGGGCGGGGTACGAGCAGTACTTC. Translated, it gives CSVLQGAGYEQYF.

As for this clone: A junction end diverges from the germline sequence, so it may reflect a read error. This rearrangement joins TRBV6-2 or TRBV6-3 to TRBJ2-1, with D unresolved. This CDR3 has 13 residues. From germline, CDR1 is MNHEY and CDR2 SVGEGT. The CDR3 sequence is CAITPSIYNEQFF. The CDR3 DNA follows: TGTGCCATCACCCCATCAATCTACAATGAGCAGTTTTTC.

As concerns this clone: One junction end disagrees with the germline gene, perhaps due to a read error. The CDR3 nucleotides are TGTGCCAGCAGCCAACAGGTAGCTTGCGAGCATTTCTTC. This encodes CASSQQVACEHFF. The chain is built from TRBV14 and TRBJ2-1; D not certain. This CDR3 is 13 amino acids long. Germline lookup yields CDR1 SGHDN and CDR2 FVKESK.

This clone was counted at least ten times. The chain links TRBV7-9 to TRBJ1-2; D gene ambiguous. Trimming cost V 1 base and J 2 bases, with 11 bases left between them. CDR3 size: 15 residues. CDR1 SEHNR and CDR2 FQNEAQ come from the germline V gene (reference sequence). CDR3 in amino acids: CASSLVVAANYGYTF. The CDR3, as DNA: TGTGCCAGCAGCTTAGTCGTTGCGGCAAACTATGGCTACACCTTC.